A selection of T cell receptor beta chains follows, all from one sample in a study of regulatory T cells in long-lasting Graves disease. TCRdb recomputed calls from the multiplex PCR reads with MiXCR, one row per CDR3 protein. The sample has around 500,000 distinct CDR3 sequences, around 13% seen once; the top ten hold 8.9%. This sample also belongs to another study, concerning T cells in Graves' hyperthyroidism and ophthalmopathy.

Sequencing was performed on peripheral blood mononuclear cells (PBMCs), taken at new diagnosis, from a patient treated with antithyroid drugs. All receptors come from a woman aged 30 to 39 with Graves disease. CDR3s include the opening cysteine and the closing phenylalanine or tryptophan. Each record gives: clone size, D gene, V gene, J gene, CDR3 protein, CDR3 DNA. The D gene is left open where the match is weak. Size is omitted from some rows. Given values are once, few, many or a class for expanded clones.

clone size: many; D gene: TRBD2; V gene: TRBV12-3/TRBV12-4; J gene: TRBJ2-7; CDR3 protein: CASRRTGTSGSYEQYF; CDR3 DNA: TGTGCCAGCCGCAGAACCGGGACTAGCGGCTCCTACGAGCAGTACTTC
clone size: many; D gene: TRBD1; V gene: TRBV27; J gene: TRBJ2-7; CDR3 protein: CASSALGTGVPEQYF; CDR3 DNA: TGTGCCAGCAGTGCCCTCGGGACAGGGGTTCCCGAGCAGTACTTC
clone size: few; D gene: .; V gene: TRBV19; J gene: TRBJ1-2; CDR3 protein: CASSISPKGSGYTF; CDR3 DNA: TGTGCCAGTAGTATTTCGCCGAAAGGGAGTGGCTACACCTTC
clone size: .; D gene: .; V gene: TRBV29-1; J gene: TRBJ1-1; CDR3 protein: CSVAGRLNTEAFF; CDR3 DNA: TGCAGCGTTGCGGGACGATTGAACACTGAAGCTTTCTTT
clone size: few; D gene: TRBD1; V gene: TRBV5-4; J gene: TRBJ1-2; CDR3 protein: CASMPDREKYGYTF; CDR3 DNA: TGTGCCAGCATGCCTGACAGGGAGAAGTATGGCTACACCTTC
clone size: .; D gene: TRBD1; V gene: TRBV7-8; J gene: TRBJ1-5; CDR3 protein: CASRQTGGGEPQHF; CDR3 DNA: TGTGCCAGCAGGCAGACAGGGGGAGGTGAGCCCCAGCATTTT
clone size: many; D gene: .; V gene: TRBV6-2/TRBV6-3; J gene: TRBJ2-3; CDR3 protein: CASSLRKVDTQYF; CDR3 DNA: TGTGCCAGCAGCCTAAGAAAGGTGGATACGCAGTATTTT
clone size: .; D gene: .; V gene: TRBV5-6; J gene: TRBJ2-3; CDR3 protein: CASSIITDTQYF; CDR3 DNA: TGTGCCAGCAGCATAATTACAGATACGCAGTATTTT
clone size: many; D gene: TRBD1; V gene: TRBV28; J gene: TRBJ1-5; CDR3 protein: CASSLLLGQGDQPQHF; CDR3 DNA: TGTGCCAGCAGTTTACTCCTCGGACAGGGGGATCAGCCCCAGCATTTT
clone size: .; D gene: TRBD2; V gene: TRBV19; J gene: TRBJ2-7; CDR3 protein: CASSILAGYEQYF; CDR3 DNA: TGTGCCAGTAGTATACTAGCGGGTTACGAGCAGTACTTC
clone size: .; D gene: .; V gene: TRBV7-6; J gene: TRBJ2-3; CDR3 protein: CASSSFMASTDTQYF; CDR3 DNA: TGTGCCAGCAGCTCTTTTATGGCTAGCACAGATACGCAGTATTTT
clone size: many; D gene: .; V gene: TRBV7-9; J gene: TRBJ2-5; CDR3 protein: CASSFSEGGQTQYF; CDR3 DNA: TGTGCCAGCAGCTTCTCCGAGGGGGGGCAGACCCAGTACTTC
clone size: many; D gene: .; V gene: TRBV28; J gene: TRBJ1-1; CDR3 protein: CASTLLEGEAFF; CDR3 DNA: TGTGCCAGCACCCTACTGGAGGGCGAGGCTTTCTTT
clone size: few; D gene: TRBD2; V gene: TRBV5-1; J gene: TRBJ2-4; CDR3 protein: CASSRSGTSGDLAKNIQYF; CDR3 DNA: TGCGCCAGCAGCAGATCCGGGACTAGCGGGGATCTAGCCAAAAACATTCAGTACTTC
clone size: .; D gene: .; V gene: TRBV18; J gene: TRBJ1-2; CDR3 protein: CASSSGQHYGYTF; CDR3 DNA: TGTGCCAGCTCATCGGGTCAGCACTATGGCTACACCTTC
clone size: many; D gene: TRBD1; V gene: TRBV6-5; J gene: TRBJ2-5; CDR3 protein: CASSLDRDLRKTQYF; CDR3 DNA: TGTGCCAGCAGTTTGGACAGGGACCTTAGAAAGACCCAGTACTTC
clone size: many; D gene: .; V gene: TRBV19; J gene: TRBJ2-2; CDR3 protein: CASSIGYGWNTGELFF; CDR3 DNA: TGTGCCAGTAGTATTGGCTACGGATGGAACACCGGGGAGCTGTTTTTT
clone size: .; D gene: .; V gene: TRBV6-1; J gene: TRBJ2-7; CDR3 protein: CASMLGDGDEQYF; CDR3 DNA: TGTGCCAGCATGCTAGGGGATGGTGACGAGCAGTACTTC
clone size: .; D gene: TRBD1; V gene: TRBV20-1; J gene: TRBJ2-5; CDR3 protein: CSANNRNRGQETQYF; CDR3 DNA: TGCAGTGCTAATAACCGGAACAGGGGGCAAGAGACCCAGTACTTC
clone size: many; D gene: .; V gene: TRBV2; J gene: TRBJ2-3; CDR3 protein: CASSSSGDTQYF; CDR3 DNA: TGTGCCAGCAGTAGTAGCGGCGATACGCAGTATTTT
clone size: .; D gene: TRBD2; V gene: TRBV28; J gene: TRBJ2-1; CDR3 protein: CASSSQLAGGPVEQFF; CDR3 DNA: TGTGCCAGCAGTTCCCAACTAGCGGGAGGCCCTGTGGAGCAGTTCTTC
clone size: .; D gene: TRBD1; V gene: TRBV29-1; J gene: TRBJ1-3; CDR3 protein: CSFTGAGNTIYF; CDR3 DNA: TGCAGCTTTACAGGGGCTGGAAACACCATATATTTT
clone size: few; D gene: .; V gene: TRBV9; J gene: TRBJ2-3; CDR3 protein: CASSFGTPSTDTQYF; CDR3 DNA: TGTGCCAGCAGCTTCGGGACACCTAGCACAGATACGCAGTATTTT
clone size: many; D gene: TRBD1; V gene: TRBV24-1; J gene: TRBJ2-5; CDR3 protein: CATSDRTGYQETQYF; CDR3 DNA: TGTGCCACCAGTGATCGGACAGGGTACCAAGAGACCCAGTACTTC
clone size: many; D gene: .; V gene: TRBV5-1; J gene: TRBJ1-1; CDR3 protein: CASSQGRMNTEAFF; CDR3 DNA: TGTGCCAGCAGCCAGGGTCGGATGAACACTGAAGCTTTCTTT
clone size: many; D gene: .; V gene: TRBV7-2; J gene: TRBJ1-2; CDR3 protein: CASSLESAWTVYGYTF; CDR3 DNA: TGTGCCAGCAGCTTAGAATCGGCATGGACAGTCTATGGCTACACCTTC
clone size: many; D gene: .; V gene: TRBV6-1; J gene: TRBJ2-2; CDR3 protein: CASRSQLRTGELFF; CDR3 DNA: TGTGCCAGCAGGTCCCAGCTACGCACCGGGGAGCTGTTTTTT
clone size: many; D gene: TRBD2; V gene: TRBV2; J gene: TRBJ2-3; CDR3 protein: CATLGLAFTDTQYF; CDR3 DNA: TGTGCCACCCTGGGACTAGCCTTCACAGATACGCAGTATTTT
clone size: many; D gene: .; V gene: TRBV6-4; J gene: TRBJ1-5; CDR3 protein: CASSEAQPQHF; CDR3 DNA: TGTGCCAGCAGTGAAGCTCAGCCCCAGCATTTT
clone size: many; D gene: .; V gene: TRBV10-3; J gene: TRBJ1-6; CDR3 protein: CAISDLEGINSPLHF; CDR3 DNA: TGTGCCATCAGTGACCTCGAGGGTATCAATTCACCCCTCCACTTT
clone size: .; D gene: .; V gene: TRBV19; J gene: TRBJ2-2; CDR3 protein: CASSRIGAADGELFF; CDR3 DNA: TGTGCCAGTAGCAGAATAGGGGCGGCCGACGGGGAGCTGTTTTTT
clone size: .; D gene: TRBD2; V gene: TRBV18; J gene: TRBJ2-7; CDR3 protein: CASSNRASGRKPYEQYF; CDR3 DNA: TGTGCCAGCTCGAACCGGGCTAGCGGGAGAAAACCCTACGAGCAGTACTTC
clone size: many; D gene: .; V gene: TRBV24-1; J gene: TRBJ2-1; CDR3 protein: CATSGEEGYNEQFF; CDR3 DNA: TGTGCCACCAGTGGAGAAGAGGGGTACAATGAGCAGTTCTTC
clone size: .; D gene: TRBD2; V gene: TRBV20-1; J gene: TRBJ2-3; CDR3 protein: CSAREGGTSGRLPKYTDTQYF; CDR3 DNA: TGCAGTGCTAGAGAAGGGGGTACTAGCGGAAGACTCCCAAAGTACACAGATACGCAGTATTTT
clone size: .; D gene: .; V gene: TRBV6-2/TRBV6-3; J gene: TRBJ2-4; CDR3 protein: CAGSNGEGAKNIQYF; CDR3 DNA: TGTGCCGGCAGTAATGGAGAGGGGGCCAAAAACATTCAGTACTTC
clone size: .; D gene: TRBD1; V gene: TRBV14; J gene: TRBJ1-6; CDR3 protein: CASSLLGTANSPLHF; CDR3 DNA: TGTGCCAGCAGCCTGCTAGGGACAGCTAATTCACCCCTCCACTTT
clone size: many; D gene: .; V gene: TRBV7-3; J gene: TRBJ2-3; CDR3 protein: CASRYRNTDTQYF; CDR3 DNA: TGTGCCAGCAGATATCGGAACACAGATACGCAGTATTTT
clone size: few; D gene: .; V gene: TRBV18; J gene: TRBJ2-1; CDR3 protein: CASSPPFIGTSDEQFF; CDR3 DNA: TGTGCCAGCTCACCGCCTTTTATCGGGACTTCGGATGAGCAGTTCTTC
clone size: many; D gene: .; V gene: TRBV19; J gene: TRBJ1-1; CDR3 protein: CASSIEETTTTEAFF; CDR3 DNA: TGTGCCAGTAGTATTGAGGAGACGACGACTACTGAAGCTTTCTTT
clone size: .; D gene: TRBD1; V gene: TRBV28; J gene: TRBJ1-1; CDR3 protein: CASSADRGLEAFF; CDR3 DNA: TGTGCCAGCAGTGCCGACAGGGGGCTTGAAGCTTTCTTT
clone size: few; D gene: .; V gene: TRBV5-8; J gene: TRBJ1-1; CDR3 protein: CASSPGWGDTEAFF; CDR3 DNA: TGTGCCAGCAGCCCCGGGTGGGGGGACACTGAAGCTTTCTTT
clone size: many; D gene: TRBD1; V gene: TRBV30; J gene: TRBJ2-7; CDR3 protein: CAWRNQGAGEQYF; CDR3 DNA: TGTGCCTGGAGAAACCAGGGGGCGGGCGAGCAGTACTTC
clone size: many; D gene: .; V gene: TRBV19; J gene: TRBJ2-1; CDR3 protein: CATSGLAMNEQFF; CDR3 DNA: TGTGCCACCTCGGGGCTAGCGATGAATGAGCAGTTCTTC
clone size: .; D gene: .; V gene: TRBV11-2; J gene: TRBJ1-1; CDR3 protein: CASSSLWSGAFF; CDR3 DNA: TGTGCCAGCAGCTCGCTGTGGAGTGGAGCTTTCTTT
clone size: .; D gene: .; V gene: TRBV10-2; J gene: TRBJ2-5; CDR3 protein: CASSEVSQETQYF; CDR3 DNA: TGCGCCAGCAGTGAGGTCAGTCAAGAGACCCAGTACTTC
clone size: few; D gene: TRBD1; V gene: TRBV27; J gene: TRBJ1-4; CDR3 protein: CASGYRGLQNEKLFF; CDR3 DNA: TGTGCCAGTGGGTACAGGGGGCTTCAGAATGAAAAACTGTTTTTT
clone size: many; D gene: .; V gene: TRBV5-5; J gene: TRBJ2-1; CDR3 protein: CASSLLWSSGEQFF; CDR3 DNA: TGTGCCAGCAGCTTGTTGTGGTCCAGCGGTGAGCAGTTCTTC
clone size: many; D gene: .; V gene: TRBV15; J gene: TRBJ2-3; CDR3 protein: CATSRLGLGGDTQYF; CDR3 DNA: TGTGCCACCAGCCGACTGGGGCTTGGAGGAGATACGCAGTATTTT
clone size: many; D gene: TRBD1; V gene: TRBV10-3; J gene: TRBJ2-7; CDR3 protein: CAIREGQIYEQYF; CDR3 DNA: TGTGCCATCAGAGAGGGACAGATCTACGAGCAGTACTTC
clone size: .; D gene: .; V gene: TRBV12-3/TRBV12-4; J gene: TRBJ1-4; CDR3 protein: CACSTNEKLFF; CDR3 DNA: TGTGCCTGTTCAACTAATGAAAAACTGTTTTTT
clone size: many; D gene: .; V gene: TRBV28; J gene: TRBJ2-5; CDR3 protein: CASSLSASPGETQYF; CDR3 DNA: TGTGCCAGCAGTTTATCAGCATCTCCGGGAGAGACCCAGTACTTC
clone size: .; D gene: .; V gene: TRBV18; J gene: TRBJ1-2; CDR3 protein: CASSQLKTQNYGYTF; CDR3 DNA: TGTGCCAGCTCACAGCTTAAGACCCAGAACTATGGCTACACCTTC
clone size: many; D gene: .; V gene: TRBV6-1; J gene: TRBJ1-2; CDR3 protein: CASTPGGGANYGYTF; CDR3 DNA: TGTGCCAGCACCCCCGGGGGCGGAGCTAACTATGGCTACACCTTC
clone size: .; D gene: .; V gene: TRBV19; J gene: TRBJ1-1; CDR3 protein: CASSIGTTEAFF; CDR3 DNA: TGTGCCAGTAGTATCGGCACCACTGAAGCTTTCTTT